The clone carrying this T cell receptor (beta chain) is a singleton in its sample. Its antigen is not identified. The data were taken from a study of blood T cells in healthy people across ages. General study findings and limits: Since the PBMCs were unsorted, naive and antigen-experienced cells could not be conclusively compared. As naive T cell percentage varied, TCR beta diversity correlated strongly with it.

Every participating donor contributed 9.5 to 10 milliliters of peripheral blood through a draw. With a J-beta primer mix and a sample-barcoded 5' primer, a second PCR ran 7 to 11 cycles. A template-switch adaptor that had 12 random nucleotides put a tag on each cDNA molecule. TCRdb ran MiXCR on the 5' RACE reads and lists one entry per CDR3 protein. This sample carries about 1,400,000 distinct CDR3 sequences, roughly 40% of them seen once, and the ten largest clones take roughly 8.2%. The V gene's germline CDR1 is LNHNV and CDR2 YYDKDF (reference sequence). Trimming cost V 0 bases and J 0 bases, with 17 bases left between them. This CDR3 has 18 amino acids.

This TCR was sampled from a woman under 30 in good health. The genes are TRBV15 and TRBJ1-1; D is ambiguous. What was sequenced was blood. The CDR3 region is CATSRDNVAGLMNTEAFF. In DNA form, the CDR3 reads TGTGCCACCAGCAGAGATAATGTGGCAGGTCTCATGAACACTGAAGCTTTCTTT.